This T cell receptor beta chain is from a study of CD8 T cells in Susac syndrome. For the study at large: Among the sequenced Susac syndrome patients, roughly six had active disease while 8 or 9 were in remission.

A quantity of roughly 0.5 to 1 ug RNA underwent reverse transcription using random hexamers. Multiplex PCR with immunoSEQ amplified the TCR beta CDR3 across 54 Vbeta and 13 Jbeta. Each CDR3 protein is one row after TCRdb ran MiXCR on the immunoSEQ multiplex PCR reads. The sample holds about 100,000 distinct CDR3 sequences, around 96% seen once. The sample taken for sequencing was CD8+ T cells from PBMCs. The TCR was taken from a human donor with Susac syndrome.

CDR3 sequence (DNA): TGTGCCAGCAGCTCCCCAAGGCACCTTAAGGAGCAGTACTTC. Its translation: CASSSPRHLKEQYF. The chain links TRBV11-2 to TRBJ2-7; D call uncertain. This CDR3 region has 14 residues. The V gene's germline CDR1 is SGHAT and CDR2 FQNNGV. V was shortened by 4 bases and J by 7 bases, with 17 bases between the two germline ends.